The present T cell receptor (beta chain) was sequenced within a study of T cells in tumors after PD-1 blockade. Across the whole study: Patients had no prior checkpoint blockade, systemic immunosuppressants, or anti-cancer therapy within 4 weeks. Daily vismodegib 150 mg continued in a subset of anti-PD-1-treated patients. Findings and caveats of the study: Roughly two fifths of tumor TCR clonotypes were also found in blood.

V shed 4 bases and J 4 bases; nucleotides not matched to a gene: 7. This CDR3 is built from 14 residues. CDR1 is MDHEN, CDR2 SYDVKM, per germline. Template: tumor biopsy or peripheral blood genomic DNA, roughly 550-6,004 ng per sample. Profiling relied on immunoSEQ multiplex PCR, and the TCRdb table lists in-frame clones only, not all of them. This table has more than 40,000 clones, 79% appearing once. This clone was seen only a few times. Antigen unknown. This receptor was obtained from a human donor with advanced basal cell or squamous cell carcinoma (not recorded which). This material consisted of PBMCs, taken before anti-PD-1 therapy. The rearrangement uses TRBV28 and TRBJ2-7; 7 bases are shared with TRBD1. The DNA for the CDR3 is TGTGCCAGCAGTTCAAGGACAGGAGTATACGAGCAGTACTTC. Protein: CASSSRTGVYEQYF.